These T cell receptor beta chains were read from a single sample in a study of shared clonotypes between healthy human individuals. Sequenced by immunoSEQ multiplex PCR; TCRdb stores in-frame clones only, minus some. The sample yields almost 700,000 clones, about 92% seen once. What was sequenced was naive CD8+ T cells sorted from blood. These TCRs come from a man aged 25 to 40 in good health. CDR3s include the opening cysteine and the closing phenylalanine or tryptophan. The D gene is left open where the match is weak. Size is stated for part of the rows, as once, few or many counts, or as a class when the clone is expanded.

j_call d_call clone_size v_call cdr3_aa cdr3_nt
TRBJ2-7 - few TRBV2 CASSDRVDEQYF TGTGCCAGCAGTGACAGGGTGGACGAGCAGTACTTC
TRBJ2-7 - - TRBV27 CASSYLGILDEQYF TGTGCCAGCAGTTATCTAGGGATTTTAGACGAGCAGTACTTC
TRBJ1-2 TRBD1 - TRBV28 CASSSSQGATAVLYGYTF TGTGCCAGCAGTTCGTCTCAGGGGGCCACCGCGGTATTATATGGCTACACCTTC
TRBJ1-2 TRBD1 - TRBV27 CASAGQNEYGYTF TGTGCCAGCGCGGGACAGAACGAGTATGGCTACACCTTC
TRBJ2-3 - - TRBV2 CASSASRGTDTQYF TGTGCCAGCAGTGCTAGCAGGGGCACAGATACGCAGTATTTT
TRBJ1-4 TRBD1 - TRBV7-8 CASSISLTGANEKLFF TGTGCCAGCAGCATCTCTCTGACAGGGGCTAATGAAAAACTGTTTTTT
TRBJ2-5 - - TRBV7-9 CASSLKGVFETQYF TGTGCCAGCAGCTTAAAAGGGGTTTTTGAGACCCAGTACTTC
TRBJ2-3 - - TRBV9 CASSDDPGPVTDTQYF TGTGCCAGCAGCGATGACCCGGGACCGGTCACAGATACGCAGTATTTT
TRBJ2-7 - - TRBV7-6 CASSLGDNSYEQYF TGTGCCAGCAGCTTAGGGGACAACTCCTACGAGCAGTACTTC
TRBJ1-4 TRBD1 - TRBV25-1 CASSESDRGREKLFF TGTGCCAGCAGTGAATCGGACAGGGGGCGTGAAAAACTGTTTTTT
TRBJ1-2 - - TRBV6-5 CASSPPQGRGYTF TGTGCCAGCAGTCCCCCGCAGGGTAGGGGCTACACCTTC
TRBJ2-1 TRBD1 - TRBV27 CASSPGTGEVSEQFF TGTGCCAGCAGTCCCGGGACAGGGGAGGTGTCTGAGCAGTTCTTC
TRBJ2-1 TRBD1 - TRBV10-2 CASSEGTEEPYNEQFF TGCGCCAGCAGTGAGGGGACAGAAGAGCCCTACAATGAGCAGTTCTTC
TRBJ2-7 TRBD1 - TRBV27 CASSPRGQGSHKGSEQYF TGTGCCAGCAGCCCCAGGGGACAGGGGTCTCATAAGGGCTCCGAGCAGTACTTC
TRBJ2-7 - few TRBV7-9 CASSGGRDGSYEQYF TGTGCCAGCAGCGGGGGCCGGGACGGCTCCTACGAGCAGTACTTC